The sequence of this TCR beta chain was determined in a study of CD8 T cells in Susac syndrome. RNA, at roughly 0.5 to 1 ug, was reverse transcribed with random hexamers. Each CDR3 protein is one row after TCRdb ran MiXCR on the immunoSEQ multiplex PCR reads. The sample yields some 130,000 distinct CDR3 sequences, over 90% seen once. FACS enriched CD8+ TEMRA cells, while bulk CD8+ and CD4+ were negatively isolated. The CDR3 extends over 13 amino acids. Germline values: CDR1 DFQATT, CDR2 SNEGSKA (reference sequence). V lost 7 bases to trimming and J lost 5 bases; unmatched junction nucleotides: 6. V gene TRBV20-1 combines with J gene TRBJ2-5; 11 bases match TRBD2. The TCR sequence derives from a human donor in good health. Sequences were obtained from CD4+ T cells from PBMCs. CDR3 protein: CSGLAGPAETQYF. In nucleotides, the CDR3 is TGCAGTGGACTAGCGGGGCCGGCGGAGACCCAGTACTTC.